Listed below are T cell receptor beta chains from one sample, sequenced in a study of T cells expressing NK-cell markers. TCRdb reprocessed the 5' RACE reads, with one entry per CDR3 protein and no DNA. This sample carries roughly 120,000 distinct CDR3 sequences, with about 18% going to the ten biggest clones. Sequencing input: blood T cells: a sorted CD56 or NKG2C T cell subset, CD4+ or CD8+ T cells, or bulk PBMC T cells (not recorded which). These receptors originate from a woman aged 18 to 75 in good health. CDR3s include the opening cysteine and the closing phenylalanine or tryptophan. The order of the fields is V gene, J gene, CDR3 protein.

TRBV29-1	TRBJ1-1	CSVEDGRLEAFF
TRBV27	TRBJ2-1	CASTPAGVYNEQFF
TRBV19	TRBJ1-5	CASSISDWGNQPQHF
TRBV19	TRBJ2-1	CASGRLSYNEQFF
TRBV29-1	TRBJ2-5	CSHYSGRTGMETQYF
TRBV9	TRBJ1-4	CASSATGGTSTNEKLFF
TRBV9	TRBJ2-2	CASSVGSGRGTGELVF
TRBV20-1	TRBJ2-3	CSARDVGGPDTQYF
TRBV11-2	TRBJ2-3	CASSLWRHTADTQYF
TRBV4-1	TRBJ1-2	CASSEAGSYGYTF
TRBV27	TRBJ1-5	CASSWTDNQPQHF
TRBV27	TRBJ2-2	CASSWTGVVIGELFF
TRBV11-2	TRBJ2-1	CASSPPGLAGGPRNEQFF
TRBV19	TRBJ2-1	CASSTGGSLGNEQFF
TRBV4-3	TRBJ1-2	CASSQDQGAVDGYTF
TRBV9	TRBJ2-5	CASSAVGGAKETQYF
TRBV4-2	TRBJ2-7	CASSQVGDLSPYEQYF
TRBV11-2	TRBJ2-5	CASSLVGDETQYF
TRBV4-3	TRBJ2-3	CASSQEGGVSSTDTQYF
TRBV3-1	TRBJ2-1	CASSQALAINEQFF
TRBV20-1	TRBJ2-7	CSAMRTGGIYEQYF
TRBV7-7	TRBJ2-6	CASSPAIRVSGANVLTF
TRBV20-1	TRBJ2-7	CSASRGPGQGPVGSYEQYF
TRBV5-6	TRBJ2-3	CASTHWIVGTDTQYF
TRBV5-5	TRBJ1-5	CASSPEGLSNQPQHF
TRBV29-1	TRBJ2-1	CSVSLGYEQFF
TRBV20-1	TRBJ2-7	CSAHSQSYEQYF
TRBV27	TRBJ1-2	CASSGTEYYGYTF
TRBV5-6	TRBJ2-1	CASSLGVQVLAGEYNEQFF
TRBV11-2	TRBJ2-2	CASSEIGELFF
TRBV12-3/TRBV12-4	TRBJ2-3	CASQSGAGYTDTQYF
TRBV6-2/TRBV6-3	TRBJ1-1	CASSLLDKFSEAFF